The rows below give T cell receptor beta chains drawn from one sample of a study of blood T cell repertoires in COVID-19. TCRdb's table, derived via immunoSEQ multiplex PCR, lists solely in-frame clones and lacks some. Counted here are about 220,000 clones, about 90% occurring once; the ten biggest clones make up about 15%. The specimen sequenced was PBMCs or T cells enriched from blood (not recorded which). These receptors originate from a man aged 30-40 years who had been exposed to COVID-19. CDR3s include the opening cysteine and the closing phenylalanine or tryptophan. The D gene is left open where the match is weak. Rows may omit the clone size; those that give it use once, few, many or a size class.

TGCGCCAGCAGCCTTATGGGGGCCGTCTATGAAAAACTGTTTTTT CASSLMGAVYEKLFF . TRBJ1-4 TRBV5-1 .
TGTGCCTGGTGTGCGGGCCGGGGAGAGACCCAGTACTTC CAWCAGRGETQYF . TRBJ2-5 TRBV30 .
TGTGCTAGTGGCCTCAACCCGGGACAGGGTCTCTCTGGCTACACCTTC CASGLNPGQGLSGYTF . TRBJ1-2 TRBV12-5 TRBD1
TGCGCCAGCTTGGGGGAGGGTTGGACTGAAGCTTTCTTT CASLGEGWTEAFF . TRBJ1-1 TRBV5-1 .
TGTGCCAGCTCACCACAGGACACGCATAGCGGCTACACCTTC CASSPQDTHSGYTF . TRBJ1-2 TRBV18 .
TGTGCCAGCAGCTTAGGGACGGACAGGGCGAGCACCGGGGAGCTGTTTTTT CASSLGTDRASTGELFF many TRBJ2-2 TRBV7-6 TRBD1
TGTGCCAGCAGCACCGAGCCGGGAGGCGACACTGAAGCTTTCTTT CASSTEPGGDTEAFF . TRBJ1-1 TRBV9 .
TGTGCCAGCAGCCAAGTCCGCAGCGACGGCGGGGAGCAGTTCTTC CASSQVRSDGGEQFF . TRBJ2-1 TRBV3-1/TRBV3-2 .
TGTGCCAGCAGCCCCACGGAGGTTGCGGGTTACAATGAGCAGTTCTTC CASSPTEVAGYNEQFF . TRBJ2-1 TRBV3-1/TRBV3-2 .
TGTGCCAGCAGCACAGGGGGCGCGTTGGATACGCAGTATTTT CASSTGGALDTQYF . TRBJ2-3 TRBV5-5 TRBD1
TGTGCCATCAGTGCCCGATCGGTGAGGGCGGACGAAAAACTGTTTTTT CAISARSVRADEKLFF . TRBJ1-4 TRBV10-3 .
TGTGCCTGGACCCCGGACACTACGAACACTGAAGCTTTCTTT CAWTPDTTNTEAFF . TRBJ1-1 TRBV30 .
TGTGCCAGCAGCCCGTCGGGACAAATGAACACTGAAGCTTTCTTT CASSPSGQMNTEAFF . TRBJ1-1 TRBV9 .
TGCGCCAGCAGCCAAGGGACAGCAGAAGCCTATGGCTACACCTTC CASSQGTAEAYGYTF . TRBJ1-2 TRBV4-3 .
TGTGCCAGCAGTGTATCTAGCGGGGGGGCCCACAATGAGCAGTTCTTC CASSVSSGGAHNEQFF . TRBJ2-1 TRBV6-1 TRBD2
TGTGCCAGCAGCCCTTCCAGACAGGGTAGGACAGATACGCAGTATTTT CASSPSRQGRTDTQYF . TRBJ2-3 TRBV7-2 TRBD1
TGTGCCAGCAGCCAACCCGGGACAGGGGGTCACTATGGCTACACCTTC CASSQPGTGGHYGYTF once TRBJ1-2 TRBV3-1/TRBV3-2 TRBD1
TGCGCCAGCAGTGAGAGGCGGGGGGGCAATGAGCAGTTCTTC CASSERRGGNEQFF . TRBJ2-1 TRBV10-1 TRBD2
TGTGCCAGCTCACCTACCAGGGGGTCGAATGAGCAGTTCTTC CASSPTRGSNEQFF . TRBJ2-1 TRBV18 TRBD1
TGTGCAAGTGACCTACAGGGGAGAGACTATGGCTACACCTTC CASDLQGRDYGYTF . TRBJ1-2 TRBV12-2 .
TGTGCCAGCAGCTTCGGAGGGATCGCACACGAGGAAGCTTTCTTT CASSFGGIAHEEAFF . TRBJ1-1 TRBV9 .
TGTGCCAGCAGCCAAGCCAGATTGAACACTGAAGCTTTCTTT CASSQARLNTEAFF . TRBJ1-1 TRBV3-1/TRBV3-2 .
TGTGCCAGTAGGGGACAGGGTTACAATGAGCAGTTCTTC CASRGQGYNEQFF . TRBJ2-1 TRBV19 TRBD1
TGTGCCAGCAGCTTAGGGAGTATGAACACTGAAGCTTTCTTT CASSLGSMNTEAFF . TRBJ1-1 TRBV11-2 .
TGTGCCAGCAGTTTAGGCGGAGGTATCGCCTACGAGCAGTACTTC CASSLGGGIAYEQYF . TRBJ2-7 TRBV27 .
TGTGCCAGCAGGATCTCAGGGGGCTACGAGCAGTACTTC CASRISGGYEQYF . TRBJ2-7 TRBV27 TRBD1
TGTGCCAGCTCACTACTGACCATCGACAGGGCCGGTGGCTACACCTTC CASSLLTIDRAGGYTF . TRBJ1-2 TRBV18 TRBD1
TGTGCCAGTAGTCGGGCGGGGGGCACAGATACGCAGTATTTT CASSRAGGTDTQYF . TRBJ2-3 TRBV19 TRBD2
TGTGCCAGCAGCGGACAGAGGAACACTGAAGCTTTCTTT CASSGQRNTEAFF . TRBJ1-1 TRBV7-3 .
TGTGCCAGCTCACAGGACAGCAACACTGAAGCTTTCTTT CASSQDSNTEAFF . TRBJ1-1 TRBV18 .
TGTGCCAGCAGCCCCCGGGGCGGGGGAGCCAAAAACATTCAGTACTTC CASSPRGGGAKNIQYF once TRBJ2-4 TRBV7-9 TRBD2
TGCGCCAGCAGCTCGGTGGGCACAGATACGCAGTATTTT CASSSVGTDTQYF . TRBJ2-3 TRBV5-1 .
TGCGCCAGCAGCTTCCCCGACAGGGCTGGGGCCAACGTCCTGACTTTC CASSFPDRAGANVLTF . TRBJ2-6 TRBV5-1 TRBD1
TGTGCCAGCAGCGTAGCGGGGGGACGCACAGATACGCAGTATTTT CASSVAGGRTDTQYF . TRBJ2-3 TRBV9 TRBD2
TGTGCCAGCAGCCTGACAGGGGGGAACGGCTACACCTTC CASSLTGGNGYTF . TRBJ1-2 TRBV5-6 TRBD1
TGCGCCAGCAGCCAAGATGCCGAGGGAACTAGGAGCAATCAGCCCCAGCATTTT CASSQDAEGTRSNQPQHF once TRBJ1-5 TRBV4-1 .
TGTGCCAGCTCACGAAGCGGGGTAGTCAAAGGCTACGAGCAGTACTTC CASSRSGVVKGYEQYF . TRBJ2-7 TRBV18 TRBD2
TGCAGTGCTAGTCGGGGCGGGCAGCGGGGCAATCAGCCCCAGCATTTT CSASRGGQRGNQPQHF . TRBJ1-5 TRBV20-1 .
TGTGCCAGCAGCCAAAAAGGTGAAATCGGACAGGGCTACAATGAGCAGTTCTTC CASSQKGEIGQGYNEQFF . TRBJ2-1 TRBV14 TRBD1
TGCGCCAGCAAACCATCCGGGGGCTACGAGCAGTACTTC CASKPSGGYEQYF . TRBJ2-7 TRBV4-1 .
TGTGCCACCAGTGATCCCCGACAGGGACCGAACACCGGGGAGCTGTTTTTT CATSDPRQGPNTGELFF . TRBJ2-2 TRBV24-1 TRBD1
TGTGCCAGCAGCCACACCCAGGCCCAAAGGGGTACCGGGGAGCTGTTTTTT CASSHTQAQRGTGELFF . TRBJ2-2 TRBV7-8 .
TGTGCCAGCAGGGGGACTACCCTCAGCACAGATACGCAGTATTTT CASRGTTLSTDTQYF . TRBJ2-3 TRBV5-8 TRBD2
TGTGCCAGCAGTTTAGAGGGCAGTCTTGGTTTGGACACCGGGGAGCTGTTTTTT CASSLEGSLGLDTGELFF once TRBJ2-2 TRBV28 .
TGTGCCAGCAGTCGCGACAGGGGGTATGGGAATGAGCAGTTCTTC CASSRDRGYGNEQFF once TRBJ2-1 TRBV6-2/TRBV6-3 TRBD1
TGTGCCAGCAGTTACTCGACTAGCGGGGGCTATAGCACAGATACGCAGTATTTT CASSYSTSGGYSTDTQYF . TRBJ2-3 TRBV6-2/TRBV6-3 TRBD2
TGTGCCAGAAGGAGAGGGGAAAAACTGTTTTTT CARRRGEKLFF . TRBJ1-4 TRBV11-1 .
TGTGCCAGCTGCGGGATGAACACTGAAGCTTTCTTT CASCGMNTEAFF . TRBJ1-1 TRBV12-3/TRBV12-4 .
TGTGCCAGCAGCTCCGAGGCACCCGGAGGAGGGGAGCTGTTTTTT CASSSEAPGGGELFF . TRBJ2-2 TRBV7-9 .
TGCGCCAGCAGCCAAGGGATCATGGGCCGGGACAGGGGCGCTGAAGCTTTCTTT CASSQGIMGRDRGAEAFF . TRBJ1-1 TRBV4-1 TRBD1
TGTGCCAGCAGCCCCGGGGGGAAAGATGGCTACACCTTC CASSPGGKDGYTF . TRBJ1-2 TRBV11-1 .
TGCGCCAGCAGCCCCCTAGCAGCGGATACGCAGTATTTT CASSPLAADTQYF . TRBJ2-3 TRBV4-1 .
TGTGCCAGCAGCCCGCCCGGGACAGTTTCCACTGAAGCTTTCTTT CASSPPGTVSTEAFF . TRBJ1-1 TRBV14 TRBD1
TGTGCCAGCTCACCCGACAGGGTAGGCCACAATGAGCAGTTCTTC CASSPDRVGHNEQFF . TRBJ2-1 TRBV18 TRBD1
TGTGCCAGCAGTTACAACGCGGCCTACGAGCAGTACTTC CASSYNAAYEQYF . TRBJ2-7 TRBV6-2/TRBV6-3 .
TGCGCCAGCAGCTTGGTCCCCGGGGAGTTAGGTAACGAGCAGTACTTC CASSLVPGELGNEQYF . TRBJ2-7 TRBV5-1 .
TGTGCCAGCAGCAGCGGGACCGACGGGGACGAGCAGTACTTC CASSSGTDGDEQYF . TRBJ2-7 TRBV7-9 TRBD2
TGTGCCAGCAGCTTCCCGACAGGGAGCACAGATACGCAGTATTTT CASSFPTGSTDTQYF . TRBJ2-3 TRBV5-5 TRBD1
TGTGCCAGCAGACTACCGATTGGTACGAACACCGGGGAGCTGTTTTTT CASRLPIGTNTGELFF . TRBJ2-2 TRBV5-4 .